This T cell receptor beta chain was captured in a study of cytomegalovirus exposure and HLA in healthy donors. Across the whole study: A data release that came early held about 89 million unique TCRs from HLA-typed donors. Whole-study findings and limits: In a later analysis, several top co-occurrence clusters appeared linked to parvovirus B19, influenza, CMV and Epstein-Barr virus. Reported findings show TCR beta sequences accurately forecast HLA-A and HLA-B alleles in most subjects. A list of 150 to 200 TCR beta chains associated with cytomegalovirus was given.

PCR amplification relied on 60 Vbeta primers (plus 13 Jbeta primers). The assay was immunoSEQ multiplex PCR, and TCRdb's table has in-frame clones only and misses some. The repertoire consists of fewer than 150,000 clones, with about 78% occurring once and the leading ten covering 8.2%. On this clone: Its target is not known.

This CDR3 is 14 amino acids long. Germline CDR1 reads SGHNT; CDR2 reads YYREEE (reference sequence). Trimming cost V 0 bases and J 9 bases, with 16 bases left between them. The V gene is TRBV5-4, the J gene TRBJ2-7; possibly TRBD2 for D (6 bases). The receptor was isolated from a woman in her 40s in good health and CMV-seropositive. Sequencing was done on a sample of PBMCs. The CDR3: CASSLGGGVGRQYF. CDR3 nucleotide sequence: TGTGCCAGCAGCTTGGGAGGAGGGGTTGGTCGGCAGTACTTC.